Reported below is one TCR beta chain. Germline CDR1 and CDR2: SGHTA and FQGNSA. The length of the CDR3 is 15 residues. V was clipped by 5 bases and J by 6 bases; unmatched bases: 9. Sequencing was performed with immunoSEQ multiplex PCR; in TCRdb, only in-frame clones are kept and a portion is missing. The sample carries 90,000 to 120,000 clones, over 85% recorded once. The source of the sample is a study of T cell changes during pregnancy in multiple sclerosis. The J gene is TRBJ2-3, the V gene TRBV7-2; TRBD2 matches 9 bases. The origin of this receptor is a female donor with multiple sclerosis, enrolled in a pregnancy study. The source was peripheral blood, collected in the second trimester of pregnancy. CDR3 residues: CASSEMAGGLDTQYF. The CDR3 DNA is TGTGCCAGCAGCGAAATGGCGGGGGGGCTCGATACGCAGTATTTT.